This T cell receptor (beta chain) is drawn from a study of OX40 agonist ivuxolimab in advanced cancers. Profiled with immunoSEQ multiplex PCR; TCRdb holds only in-frame clones, not every one. The sample yields 55,000 to 75,000 clones, 70% to 90% seen once. Of note for this clone: Its specificity is unknown.

This CDR3 has 13 amino acids. Germline V lookup: CDR1 SGHVS, CDR2 FNYEAQ. V was clipped by 1 base and J by 4 bases, with 8 bases between them. Study-level findings and limits: CD4+ and CD8+ blood T cells expanded clonally by week 6 at 0.1 to 3.0 mg/kg.

Sequencing used CD4+ or CD8+ T cells sorted from blood, obtained in a trial of the OX40 agonist ivuxolimab. This clonotype originated in an adult with an advanced solid tumor such as melanoma, head and neck, liver or kidney cancer. V and J are TRBV7-6 and TRBJ2-7; D may be TRBD2 (5 bases). CDR3 protein: CASSLDRGYEQYF. The DNA of the CDR3 is TGTGCCAGCAGCTTAGATAGAGGGTACGAGCAGTACTTC.